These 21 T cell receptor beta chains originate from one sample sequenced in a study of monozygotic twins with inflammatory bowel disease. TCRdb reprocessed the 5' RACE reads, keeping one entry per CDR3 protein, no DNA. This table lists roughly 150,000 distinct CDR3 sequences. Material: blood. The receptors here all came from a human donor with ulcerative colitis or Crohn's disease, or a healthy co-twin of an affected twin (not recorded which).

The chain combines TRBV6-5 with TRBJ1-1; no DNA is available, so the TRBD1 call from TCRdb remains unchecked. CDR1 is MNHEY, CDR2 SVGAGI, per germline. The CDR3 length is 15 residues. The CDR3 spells CASSYSTTGNTEAFF.

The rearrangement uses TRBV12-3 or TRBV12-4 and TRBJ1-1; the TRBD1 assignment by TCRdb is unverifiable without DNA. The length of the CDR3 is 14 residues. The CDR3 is CASTWTGRDTEAFF.

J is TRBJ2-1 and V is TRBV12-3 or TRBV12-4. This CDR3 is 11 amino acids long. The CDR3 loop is CASSFEIRQFF.

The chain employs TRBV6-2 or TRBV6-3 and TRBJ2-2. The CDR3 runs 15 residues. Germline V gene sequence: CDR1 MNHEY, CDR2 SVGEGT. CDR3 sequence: CASSPGRKNTGELFF.

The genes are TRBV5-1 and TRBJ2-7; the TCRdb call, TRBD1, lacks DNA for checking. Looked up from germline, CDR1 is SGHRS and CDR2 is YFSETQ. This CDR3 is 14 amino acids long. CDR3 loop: CASSFRDTSYEQYF.

CDR3 amino acids: CASSLAGVNYEQYF. The rearrangement links TRBV7-2 to TRBJ2-7. Germline values: CDR1 SGHTA, CDR2 FQGNSA. This CDR3 has 14 amino acids.

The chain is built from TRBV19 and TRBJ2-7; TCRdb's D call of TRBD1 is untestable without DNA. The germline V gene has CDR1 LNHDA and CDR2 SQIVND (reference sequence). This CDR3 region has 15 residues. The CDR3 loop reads CASSIDRDSWYEQYF.

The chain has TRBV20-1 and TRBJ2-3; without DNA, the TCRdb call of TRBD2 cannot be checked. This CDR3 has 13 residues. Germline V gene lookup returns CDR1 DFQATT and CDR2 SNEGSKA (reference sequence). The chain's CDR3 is CSAGPLGTDTQYF.

The CDR3 reads CASSYSRRGNEKLFF. The chain links TRBV6-5 to TRBJ1-4; without DNA, the TCRdb call of TRBD1 cannot be checked. Germline values: CDR1 MNHEY, CDR2 SVGAGI. The CDR3 covers 15 residues.

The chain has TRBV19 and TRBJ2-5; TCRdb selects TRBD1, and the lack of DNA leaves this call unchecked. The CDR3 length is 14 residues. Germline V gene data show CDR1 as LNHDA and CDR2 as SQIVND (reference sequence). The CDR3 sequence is CASSKQGGLGTQYF.

The CDR3 is CSAKRLANTEAFF. The rearrangement links TRBV20-1 to TRBJ1-1. Germline CDR1 reads DFQATT; CDR2 reads SNEGSKA (reference sequence). This CDR3 has 13 amino acids.

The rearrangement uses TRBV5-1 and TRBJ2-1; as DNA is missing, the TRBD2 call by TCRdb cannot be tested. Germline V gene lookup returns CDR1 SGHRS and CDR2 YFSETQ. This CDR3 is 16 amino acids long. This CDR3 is CASSLTISGGYNEQFF.

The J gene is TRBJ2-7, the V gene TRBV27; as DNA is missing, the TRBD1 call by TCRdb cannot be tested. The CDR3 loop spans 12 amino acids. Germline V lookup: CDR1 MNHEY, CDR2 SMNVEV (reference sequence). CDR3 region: CASSFQQGGQYF.

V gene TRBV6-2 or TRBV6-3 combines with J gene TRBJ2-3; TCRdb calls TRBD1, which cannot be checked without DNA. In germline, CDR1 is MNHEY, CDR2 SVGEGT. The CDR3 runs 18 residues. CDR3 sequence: CASSYFPGQGAGTDTQYF.

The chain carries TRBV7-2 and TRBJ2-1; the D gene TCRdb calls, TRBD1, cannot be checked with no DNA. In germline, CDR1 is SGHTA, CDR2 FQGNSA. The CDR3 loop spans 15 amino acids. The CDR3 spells CASRSAGAANNEQFF. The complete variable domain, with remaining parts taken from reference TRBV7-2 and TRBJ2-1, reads GAGVSQSPSNKVTEKGKDVELRCDPISGHTALYWYRQSLGQGLEFLIYFQGNSAPDKSGLPSDRFSAERTGGSVSTLTIQRTQQEDSAVYLCASRSAGAANNEQFFGPGTRLTVL.

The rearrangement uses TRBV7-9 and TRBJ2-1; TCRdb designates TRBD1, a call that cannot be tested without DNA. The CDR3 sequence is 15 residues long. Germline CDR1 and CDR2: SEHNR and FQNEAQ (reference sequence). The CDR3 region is CASSPWLQPPKEQFF.

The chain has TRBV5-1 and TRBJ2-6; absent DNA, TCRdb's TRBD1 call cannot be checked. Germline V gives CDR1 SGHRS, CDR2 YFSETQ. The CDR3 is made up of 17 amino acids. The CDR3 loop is CASSSPSGAAGANVLTF.

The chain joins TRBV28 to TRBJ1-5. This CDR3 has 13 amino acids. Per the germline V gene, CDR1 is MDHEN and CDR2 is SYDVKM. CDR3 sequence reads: CASGGLLYQPQHF. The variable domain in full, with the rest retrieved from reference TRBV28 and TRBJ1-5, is DVKVTQSSRYLVKRTGEKVFLECVQDMDHENMFWYRQDPGLGLRLIYFSYDVKMKEKGDIPEGYSVSREKKERFSLILESASTNQTSMYLCASGGLLYQPQHFGDGTRLSIL.

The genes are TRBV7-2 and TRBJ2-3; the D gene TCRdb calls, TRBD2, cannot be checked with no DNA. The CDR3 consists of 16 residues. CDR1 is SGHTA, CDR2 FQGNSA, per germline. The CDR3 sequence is CASSLWAIGSTDTQYF.

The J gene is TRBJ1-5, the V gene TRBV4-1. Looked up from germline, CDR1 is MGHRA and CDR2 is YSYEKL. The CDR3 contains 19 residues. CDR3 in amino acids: CASSQGPGLLRRHNQPQHF.

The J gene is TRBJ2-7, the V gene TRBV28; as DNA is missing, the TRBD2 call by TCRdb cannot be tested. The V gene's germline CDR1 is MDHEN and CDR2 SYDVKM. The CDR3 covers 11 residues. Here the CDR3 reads CASSWEGEQYF.